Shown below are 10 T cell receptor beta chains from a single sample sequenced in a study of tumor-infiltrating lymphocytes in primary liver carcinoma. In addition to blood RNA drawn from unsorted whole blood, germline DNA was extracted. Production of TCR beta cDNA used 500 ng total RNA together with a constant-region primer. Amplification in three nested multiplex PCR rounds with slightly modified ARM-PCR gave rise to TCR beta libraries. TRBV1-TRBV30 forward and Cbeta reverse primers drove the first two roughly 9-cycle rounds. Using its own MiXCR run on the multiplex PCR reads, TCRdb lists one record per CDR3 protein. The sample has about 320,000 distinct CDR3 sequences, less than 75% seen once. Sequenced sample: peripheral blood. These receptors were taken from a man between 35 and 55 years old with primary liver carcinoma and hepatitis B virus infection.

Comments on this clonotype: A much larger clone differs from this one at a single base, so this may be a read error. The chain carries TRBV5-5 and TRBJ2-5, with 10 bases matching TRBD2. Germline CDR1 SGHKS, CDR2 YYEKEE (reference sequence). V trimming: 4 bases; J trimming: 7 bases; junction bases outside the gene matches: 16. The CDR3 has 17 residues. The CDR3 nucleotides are TGTGCCAGCAGCGTTAGCGGGAGGCCACCCCTTTCCGTGACCCAGTACTTC. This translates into CASSVSGRPPLSVTQYF.

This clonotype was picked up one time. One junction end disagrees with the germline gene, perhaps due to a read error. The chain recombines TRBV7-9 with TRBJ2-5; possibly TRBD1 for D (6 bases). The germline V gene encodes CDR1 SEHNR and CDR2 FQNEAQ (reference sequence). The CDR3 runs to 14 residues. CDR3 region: CASSPIPGQETKYF. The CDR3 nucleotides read TGTGCCAGCAGCCCCATACCGGGACAAGAGACCAAGTACTTC.

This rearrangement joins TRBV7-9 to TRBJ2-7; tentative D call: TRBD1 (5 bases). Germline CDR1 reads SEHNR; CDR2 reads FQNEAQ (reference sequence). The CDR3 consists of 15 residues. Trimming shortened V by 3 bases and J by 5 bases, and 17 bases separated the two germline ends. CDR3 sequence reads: CASSFGRTNTDEQYF. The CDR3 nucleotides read TGTGCCAGCAGCTTTGGAAGGACAAATACCGACGAGCAGTACTTC. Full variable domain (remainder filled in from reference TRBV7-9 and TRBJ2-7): DTGVSQNPRHKITKRGQNVTFRCDPISEHNRLYWYRQTLGQGPEFLTYFQNEAQLEKSRLLSDRFSAERPKGSFSTLEIQRTEQGDSAMYLCASSFGRTNTDEQYFGPGTRLTVT.

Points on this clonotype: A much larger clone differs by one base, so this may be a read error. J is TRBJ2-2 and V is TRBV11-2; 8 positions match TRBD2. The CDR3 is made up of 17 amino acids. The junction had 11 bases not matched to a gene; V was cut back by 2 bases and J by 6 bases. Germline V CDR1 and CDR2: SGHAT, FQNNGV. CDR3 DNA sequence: TGTGCCAGCAGCTTAATGGAGGCCGGGGGGGCCTCCGGGGAGCTGTTTTTT. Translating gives CASSLMEAGGASGELFF.

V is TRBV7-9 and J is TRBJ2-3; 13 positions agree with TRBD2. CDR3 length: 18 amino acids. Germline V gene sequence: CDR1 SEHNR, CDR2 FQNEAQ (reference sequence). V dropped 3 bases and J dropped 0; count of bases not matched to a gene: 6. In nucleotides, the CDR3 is TGTGCCAGCAGCTTTGGGACTAGCGGGGCTCCAAGCACAGATACGCAGTATTTT. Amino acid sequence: CASSFGTSGAPSTDTQYF. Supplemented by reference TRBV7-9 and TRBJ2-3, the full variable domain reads DTGVSQNPRHKITKRGQNVTFRCDPISEHNRLYWYRQTLGQGPEFLTYFQNEAQLEKSRLLSDRFSAERPKGSFSTLEIQRTEQGDSAMYLCASSFGTSGAPSTDTQYFGPGTRLTVL.

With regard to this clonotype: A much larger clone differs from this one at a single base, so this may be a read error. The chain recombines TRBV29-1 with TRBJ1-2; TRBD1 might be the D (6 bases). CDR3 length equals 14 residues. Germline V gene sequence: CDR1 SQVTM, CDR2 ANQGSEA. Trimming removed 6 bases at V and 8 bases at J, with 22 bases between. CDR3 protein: CSVEKKGGWVGYTF. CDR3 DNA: TGCAGCGTCGAAAAAAAGGGGGGGTGGGTAGGCTACACCTTC.

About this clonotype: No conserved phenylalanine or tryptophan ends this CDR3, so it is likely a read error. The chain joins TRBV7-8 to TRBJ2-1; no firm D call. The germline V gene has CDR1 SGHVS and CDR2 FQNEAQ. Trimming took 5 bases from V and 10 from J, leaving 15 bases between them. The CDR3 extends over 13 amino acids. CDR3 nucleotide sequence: TGTGCCAGCAGCCTAGGGCGAGCCGGGGAGCAGTTCCTC. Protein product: CASSLGRAGEQFL.

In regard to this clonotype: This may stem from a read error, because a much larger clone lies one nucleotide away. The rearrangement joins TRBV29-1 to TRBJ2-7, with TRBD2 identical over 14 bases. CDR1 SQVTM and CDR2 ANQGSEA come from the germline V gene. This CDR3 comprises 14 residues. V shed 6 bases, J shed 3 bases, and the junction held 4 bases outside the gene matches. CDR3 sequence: CSVEGLAGDYEQYF. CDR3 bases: TGCAGCGTGGAGGGACTAGCGGGAGACTACGAGCAGTACTTC.

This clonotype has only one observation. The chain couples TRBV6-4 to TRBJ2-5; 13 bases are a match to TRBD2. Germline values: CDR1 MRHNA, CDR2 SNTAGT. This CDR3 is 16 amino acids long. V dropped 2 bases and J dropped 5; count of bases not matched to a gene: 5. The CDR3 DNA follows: TGTGCCAGCAGTGACACTAGCGGGAGGGCGGAGGAGACCCAGTACTTC. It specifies CASSDTSGRAEETQYF.

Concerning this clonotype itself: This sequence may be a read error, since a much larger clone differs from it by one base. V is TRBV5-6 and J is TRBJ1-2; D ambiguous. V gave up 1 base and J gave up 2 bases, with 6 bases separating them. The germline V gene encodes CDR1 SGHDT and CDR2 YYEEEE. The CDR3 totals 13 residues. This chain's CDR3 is CASSLWQNYGYTF. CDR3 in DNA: TGTGCCAGCAGCTTGTGGCAGAACTATGGCTACACCTTC.